The source of this TCR beta chain is a study of cytomegalovirus exposure and HLA in healthy donors. Study-wide results and caveats: It was taken for granted in presence/absence analyses that sequencing depth across donors was roughly uniform. CMV serostatus stood as the only immune exposure information on hand.

The CDR3 is 11 amino acids. V dropped 10 bases and J dropped 12; count of bases not matched to a gene: 10. Germline-derived CDR1 and CDR2 are LNHDA and SQIVND (reference sequence). A multiplex PCR was run with 60 Vbeta primers and 13 Jbeta primers. The table came from immunoSEQ multiplex PCR; TCRdb's copy has only in-frame clones and leaves some out. The top ten clones hold around 2.5% of a sample with around 110,000 clones, approximately 71% of them seen once. This clone was detected once. Its antigen is not known. This clonotype originated in a man between 40 and 49 years old in good health and CMV-seronegative. The rearrangement uses TRBV19 and TRBJ1-1; TRBD1 agrees at 8 bases. Sequencing was performed on PBMCs. The CDR3 protein is CATWGDRKSFF. As DNA, the CDR3 is TGTGCCACCTGGGGGGACAGGAAATCTTTCTTT. Full variable domain (outside the CDR3, taken from reference TRBV19 and TRBJ1-1): DGGITQSPKYLFRKEGQNVTLSCEQNLNHDAMYWYRQDPGQGLRLIYYSQIVNDFQKGDIAEGYSVSREKKESFPLTVTSAQKNPTAFYLCATWGDRKSFFGQGTRLTVV.